These T cell receptor beta chains were read from a single sample in a study of T cell repertoires in cytomegalovirus infection. TCRdb itself ran the reads through MiXCR, one entry per CDR3 protein. The sample contains roughly 500,000 distinct CDR3 sequences, around 35% of which appear only once. For these TCRs, the target antigens are not known. The source material was cultured PBMCs, sampled from culture after CMV antigen stimulation. Receptors were obtained from a human donor in good health (CMV status not recorded). Some clones in this sample may be carry-over from other donors' samples. The CDR3 runs from the conserved cysteine through the conserved F or W. D genes are given only for firm matches. Clone size, where shown, is once, few, many, or a class for clones that have expanded.

>TRBJ2-1|.|TRBD2|TRBV7-9
TGTGCCAGCAGCCCTCTAAAGACTAGCGGACGCAATGAGCAGTTCTTC
CASSPLKTSGRNEQFF
>TRBJ2-1|many|.|TRBV7-2
TGTGCCAGCAGCTTAGATGACAATGAGCAGTTCTTC
CASSLDDNEQFF
>TRBJ2-5|few|.|TRBV6-2/TRBV6-3
TGTGCCAGCAGTTACACGCAGGGCCCAGCAAAAGCGGACTTC
CASSYTQGPAKADF
>TRBJ2-7|few|.|TRBV7-6
TGTGCCAGCAGCTTATCATCCTTAGGCTACGAGCAGTACTTC
CASSLSSLGYEQYF
>TRBJ2-1|.|TRBD2|TRBV7-3
TGTGCCAGCAGCTTACCCGGGAGGGGCATCAATGAGCAGTTCTTC
CASSLPGRGINEQFF
>TRBJ1-5|once|.|TRBV7-2
TGTGCCAGCAGCTTAGGGGTAGGGAGGGCCTATAGCAATCAGCCCCAGCATTTT
CASSLGVGRAYSNQPQHF
>TRBJ2-3|.|TRBD2|TRBV10-3
TGTGCCATCAGAAGACTAGCGGAAAGGGGGACAGATACGCAGTATTTT
CAIRRLAERGTDTQYF
>TRBJ1-2|.|TRBD1|TRBV20-1
TGCAGTGCTATCATCACGGGACAGGGTCCCGCTAACTATGGCTACACCTTC
CSAIITGQGPANYGYTF
>TRBJ2-1|.|TRBD2|TRBV2
TGTGCCAGCAGTCCCCCGACTAGCGGGAGCGAGAATGAGCAGTTCTTC
CASSPPTSGSENEQFF
>TRBJ1-4|few|TRBD1|TRBV6-6
TGTGCCAGCAGTTACACAGGGGGCGAAAGCGAAAAACTGTTTTTT
CASSYTGGESEKLFF
>TRBJ2-4|.|.|TRBV6-1
TGTGCCAGCAGTTCCCCGGGAAGGGGATTAGCCAAAAACATTCAGTACTTC
CASSSPGRGLAKNIQYF
>TRBJ2-1|few|.|TRBV27
TGTGCCAACAATTTTCGACAGCAGCAGTTCTTC
CANNFRQQQFF
>TRBJ1-1|.|.|TRBV29-1
TGCAGCGTCCGAGGGCTAGCTGAAGCTTTCTTT
CSVRGLAEAFF
>TRBJ2-3|few|.|TRBV7-8
TGTGCCAGCAGCTTGCGACTAGACCCCGCGCAGGATACGCAGTATTTT
CASSLRLDPAQDTQYF
>TRBJ2-5|once|TRBD2|TRBV2
TGTGCCAGCAGTGACCTAGCGGGAGAAGAGACCCAGTACTTC
CASSDLAGEETQYF
>TRBJ2-2|.|TRBD2|TRBV20-1
TGCAGTGCTAGAGATAGAACTAGCGGGAGGGCCCCGAACACCGGGGAGCTGTTTTTT
CSARDRTSGRAPNTGELFF
>TRBJ2-7|few|.|TRBV4-1
TGCGCCAGCAGCCAAGATCGAGACAGTACTTACGAGCAGTACTTC
CASSQDRDSTYEQYF
>TRBJ2-3|.|TRBD2|TRBV19
TGTGCCACCAAAGCGGGAGCCACAGATACGCAGTATTTT
CATKAGATDTQYF
>TRBJ2-3|.|.|TRBV10-3
TGTGCCATCGGGGGACCCGAGGTTACGCAGTATTTT
CAIGGPEVTQYF
>TRBJ1-1|.|TRBD1|TRBV12-5
TGTGCTAGTGGTTTGGTTATCAGACAGGGGTGGGACACTGAAGCTTTCTTT
CASGLVIRQGWDTEAFF
>TRBJ2-1|.|TRBD2|TRBV27
TGTGCCAGCAGTAAGGGACTAGCGGGTACCTACAATGAGCAGTTCTTC
CASSKGLAGTYNEQFF
>TRBJ1-2|few|.|TRBV7-2
TGTGCCAGCAGCTTAGGGCAGCATAACTATGGCTACACCTTC
CASSLGQHNYGYTF
>TRBJ2-3|.|TRBD1|TRBV4-1
TGCGCCAGCAGCAGAGGGACAGGGAGCACAGATACGCAGTATTTT
CASSRGTGSTDTQYF
>TRBJ1-2|.|TRBD1|TRBV12-3/TRBV12-4
TGTGCCAGCAGGAGGACAGGGGGTTACACGGGCTACACCTTC
CASRRTGGYTGYTF
>TRBJ1-6|.|TRBD1|TRBV6-6
TGTGCCAGCAGCGGGACAGGGGATGCGTATTCACCCCTCCACTTT
CASSGTGDAYSPLHF
>TRBJ1-2|few|.|TRBV19
TGTGCCAGTAGTACGACAGCTAACTATGGCTACACCTTC
CASSTTANYGYTF
>TRBJ2-3|few|TRBD2|TRBV7-2
TGTGCCAGCAGCTTAGACCTTTGGAGCGGGGATACAGATACGCAGTATTTT
CASSLDLWSGDTDTQYF
>TRBJ1-6|.|.|TRBV4-1
TGCGCCAGCAGCCAACCAACGATGAGCTCCTATAATTCACCCCTCCACTTT
CASSQPTMSSYNSPLHF
>TRBJ1-5|.|.|TRBV6-1
TGTGCCAGCAGGTCCCAAGGCCCCAATCAGCCCCAGCATTTT
CASRSQGPNQPQHF
>TRBJ2-1|.|TRBD2|TRBV7-6
TGTGCCAGCAGCCTCACGAGAGCGGGAGCCTACAATGAGCAGTTCTTC
CASSLTRAGAYNEQFF
>TRBJ1-6|.|.|TRBV28
TGTGCCAGCAGGCAGAATAATTCACCCCTCCACTTT
CASRQNNSPLHF
>TRBJ2-1|.|.|TRBV24-1
TGTGCCACCAGTCCAAACCCGGGGGACGCCTTCTACAATGAGCAGTTCTTC
CATSPNPGDAFYNEQFF
>TRBJ2-5|many|.|TRBV18
TGTGCCAGCTCACCTACCAGCGAGACCCAGTACTTC
CASSPTSETQYF
>TRBJ1-2|many|TRBD1|TRBV29-1
TGCAGCGTTGAGGACAGGCGGGATGGCTACACCTTC
CSVEDRRDGYTF
>TRBJ1-3|.|.|TRBV7-2
TGTGCCAGCAGTGTACCGCCGAGCTCTGGAAACACCATATATTTT
CASSVPPSSGNTIYF
>TRBJ1-2|.|TRBD1|TRBV7-2
TGTGCCAGCAGCTTAAGAGAGGGGGCGTTCAATGGCTACACCTTC
CASSLREGAFNGYTF
>TRBJ2-2|.|.|TRBV12-3/TRBV12-4
TGTGCCAATGCCTGGGGGACACCGAACACCGGGGAGCTGTTTTTT
CANAWGTPNTGELFF
>TRBJ1-4|.|.|TRBV28
TGTGCCAGCAGACTGAGACAGGCCGAAAAACTGTTTTTT
CASRLRQAEKLFF
>TRBJ2-3|many|TRBD2|TRBV7-2
TGTGCCAGCAGCTTAGCCGGGAGGGCCACAGATACGCAGTATTTT
CASSLAGRATDTQYF
>TRBJ2-1|.|.|TRBV5-5
TGTGCCAGCAGCTTAACACCGGGACTTAACAACAATGAGCAGTTCTTC
CASSLTPGLNNNEQFF
>TRBJ2-1|.|.|TRBV19
TGTGCCAGTAGTATAAAAGGAGCGCTACCGTTCTTC
CASSIKGALPFF
>TRBJ2-1|.|.|TRBV5-8
TGTGCCAGCAGCCCGCCAGGGGAGAATGAGCAGTTCTTC
CASSPPGENEQFF
>TRBJ1-1|few|.|TRBV12-3/TRBV12-4
TGTGCCAGCAGTTTCGGACGTATGAACACTGAAGCTTTCTTT
CASSFGRMNTEAFF
>TRBJ2-1|.|TRBD2|TRBV6-6
TGTGCCAGCAGTCGGACTAGCGGGAGTATTGGCTCCTACAATGAGCAGTTCTTC
CASSRTSGSIGSYNEQFF
>TRBJ2-3|many|.|TRBV7-8
TGTGCCAGCAGCAGCGAGGGTGGTGACACAGATACGCAGTATTTT
CASSSEGGDTDTQYF
>TRBJ2-3|many|.|TRBV15
TGTGCCACCAGCCGTAACAGGGTTTCTGGCACAGATACGCAGTATTTT
CATSRNRVSGTDTQYF
>TRBJ2-1|.|TRBD2|TRBV11-2
TGTGCCAGCAGCTTAGGACCTACTAGCGGGAGCAACAATGAGCAGTTCTTC
CASSLGPTSGSNNEQFF
>TRBJ2-3|.|.|TRBV19
TGTGCCAGTAGTATAGTCCTCGTTGCCGCTAGCACAGATACGCAGTATTTT
CASSIVLVAASTDTQYF
>TRBJ2-2|few|.|TRBV30
TGTGCCTGGAAACCGCTAGCGTCTAACGGGGAGCTGTTTTTT
CAWKPLASNGELFF
>TRBJ2-2|.|.|TRBV7-2
TGTGCCAGCAGCCCGCCCCGAGGGGCAGGGGAGCTGTTTTTT
CASSPPRGAGELFF
>TRBJ2-7|few|.|TRBV4-1
TGCGCCAGCAGCCAAGCCCCAGGATTTTACGAGCAGTACTTC
CASSQAPGFYEQYF
>TRBJ1-1|.|.|TRBV7-4
TGTGCCAGCAGCCCTAGTACGTCAACTGAAGCTTTCTTT
CASSPSTSTEAFF
>TRBJ2-2|.|TRBD2|TRBV7-9
TGTGCCAGCAGCCATAGCGGGAGGGCGGACACCGGGGAGCTGTTTTTT
CASSHSGRADTGELFF